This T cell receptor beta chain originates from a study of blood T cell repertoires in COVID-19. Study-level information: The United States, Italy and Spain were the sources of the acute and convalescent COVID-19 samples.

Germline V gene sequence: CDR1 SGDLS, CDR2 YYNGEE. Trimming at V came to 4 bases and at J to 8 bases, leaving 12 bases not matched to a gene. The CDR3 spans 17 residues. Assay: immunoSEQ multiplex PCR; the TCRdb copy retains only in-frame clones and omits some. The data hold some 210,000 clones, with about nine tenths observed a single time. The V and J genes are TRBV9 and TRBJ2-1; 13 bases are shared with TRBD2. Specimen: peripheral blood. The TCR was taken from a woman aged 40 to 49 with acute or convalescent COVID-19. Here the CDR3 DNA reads TGTGCCAGCAGCCCCGGACTAGCGGGGGTCGGGTGGTATGAGCAGTTCTTC. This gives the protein CASSPGLAGVGWYEQFF.